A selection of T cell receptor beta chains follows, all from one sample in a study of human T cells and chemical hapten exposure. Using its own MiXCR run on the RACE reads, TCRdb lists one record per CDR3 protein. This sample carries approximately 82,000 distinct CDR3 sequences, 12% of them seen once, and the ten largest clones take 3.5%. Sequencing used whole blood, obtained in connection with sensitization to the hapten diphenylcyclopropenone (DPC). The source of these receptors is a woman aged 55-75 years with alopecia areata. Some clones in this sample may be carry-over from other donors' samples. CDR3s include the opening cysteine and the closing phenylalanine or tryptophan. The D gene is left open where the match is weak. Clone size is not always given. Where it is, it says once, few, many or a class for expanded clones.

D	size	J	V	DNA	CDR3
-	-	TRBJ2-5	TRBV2	TGTGCCAGCAACTACAGGGCCGGAGAGACCCAGTACTTC	CASNYRAGETQYF
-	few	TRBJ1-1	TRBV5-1	TGCGCCAGCAGCTTGGGAGGCCCCCAGAGTGAAGCTTTCTTT	CASSLGGPQSEAFF
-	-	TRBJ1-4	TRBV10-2	TGCGCCAGCAGTGAGCCCAGTAGAGGTTATGAAAAACTGTTTTTT	CASSEPSRGYEKLFF
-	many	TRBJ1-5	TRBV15	TGTGCCACCAGCAGAGGGGGCTCGGATCAGCCCCAGCATTTT	CATSRGGSDQPQHF
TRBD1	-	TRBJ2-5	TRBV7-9	TGTGCCAGCAGCTTCGGGCAGGGGGCGGCGGAGACCCAGTACTTC	CASSFGQGAAETQYF
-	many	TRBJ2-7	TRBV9	TGTGCCAGCAGCGTCGGTTTAAGGCACGAGCAGTACTTC	CASSVGLRHEQYF
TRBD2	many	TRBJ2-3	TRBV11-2	TGTGCCAGCAGCCAGGGACTAGCGGGGAATACGCAGTATTTT	CASSQGLAGNTQYF
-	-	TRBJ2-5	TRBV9	TGTGCCAGCACCCGAACGGAGGGGGGGCTTCTAGAGACCCAGTACTTC	CASTRTEGGLLETQYF
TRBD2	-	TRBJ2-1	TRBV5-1	TGCGCCAGCAGCTTAGCGGGGGGCCAATGGAGTGAGCAGTTCTTC	CASSLAGGQWSEQFF
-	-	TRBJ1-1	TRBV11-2	TGTGCCAGCAGCCCCCGGGGCGGGAGGGGGACCATGAACACTGAAGCTTTCTTT	CASSPRGGRGTMNTEAFF
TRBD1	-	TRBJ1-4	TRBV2	TGTGCCTGGCGGACAGGGGGCGACGAAAAACTGTTTTTT	CAWRTGGDEKLFF
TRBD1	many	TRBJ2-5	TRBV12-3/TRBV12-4	TGTGCCAGCAGTCCTCAGGGGGCGACCCAGTACTTC	CASSPQGATQYF
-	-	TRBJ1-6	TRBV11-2	TGTGCCAGCAGCGCCGGGACCCTAGGGGCCTATAATTCACCCCTCCACTTT	CASSAGTLGAYNSPLHF
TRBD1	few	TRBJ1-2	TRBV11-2	TGTGCCAGCAGCCCCGAACAGGGGGTAATCAACTATGGCTACACCTTC	CASSPEQGVINYGYTF
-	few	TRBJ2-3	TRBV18	TGTGCCAGCTCACCGGGCCAGGGGATCTGGACAGATACGCAGTATTTT	CASSPGQGIWTDTQYF
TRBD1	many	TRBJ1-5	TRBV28	TGTGCCAGCAGTTCCACAGGGGATCCTAGCAATCAGCCCCAGCATTTT	CASSSTGDPSNQPQHF
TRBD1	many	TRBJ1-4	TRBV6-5	TGTGCCAGCAGGCGGACAGGATATGCAACTAATGAAAAACTGTTTTTT	CASRRTGYATNEKLFF
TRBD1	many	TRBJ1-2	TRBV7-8	TGTGCCAGCAGCCGAGGGACAGGGCAAAGTGAATATGGCTACACCTTC	CASSRGTGQSEYGYTF
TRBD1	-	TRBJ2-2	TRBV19	TGTGCCAGTAGCACACAGGGGCCCGGGGAGCTGTTTTTT	CASSTQGPGELFF
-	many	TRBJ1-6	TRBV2	TGTGCCAGCAGTGAATGGTCAGGGGCGAATAATTCACCCCTCCACTTT	CASSEWSGANNSPLHF
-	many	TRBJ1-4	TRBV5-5	TGTGCCAGCAGCTCTGGGCGAGTTGCAACTAATGAAAAACTGTTTTTT	CASSSGRVATNEKLFF
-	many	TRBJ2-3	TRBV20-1	TGCAGTGCTAGAGACTCGGTCGCAGATACGCAGTATTTT	CSARDSVADTQYF
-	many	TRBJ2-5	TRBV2	TGTGCCAGCAGTTTTACTAACGCAGGGATTTCCCAAGAGACCCAGTACTTC	CASSFTNAGISQETQYF
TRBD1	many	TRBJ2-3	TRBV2	TGTGCCAGCAGCGGGAAAACCGGGACAGGGAGGCCAGATACGCAGTATTTT	CASSGKTGTGRPDTQYF
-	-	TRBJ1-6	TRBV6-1	TGTGCCAGCAGTGAGGACTGGGGATCCTCCTATAATTCACCCCTCCACTTT	CASSEDWGSSYNSPLHF
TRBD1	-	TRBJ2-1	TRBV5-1	TGCGCCAGCAGCTTGCTCCCCCCCGGGACAGGGGGCGGGAGTTCCTACAATGAGCAGTTCTTC	CASSLLPPGTGGGSSYNEQFF
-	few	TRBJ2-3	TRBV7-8	TGTGCCAGCAGCCTAGGGGGGGTAGCCATGCGGGATACGCAGTATTTT	CASSLGGVAMRDTQYF
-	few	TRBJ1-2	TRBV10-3	TGTGCCATCAGTGAAGGCAGGGGAGACTATGGCTACACCTTC	CAISEGRGDYGYTF
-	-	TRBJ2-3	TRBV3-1	TGTGCCAGCAGCCAAGATTTGACGCAAGATACGCAGTATTTT	CASSQDLTQDTQYF
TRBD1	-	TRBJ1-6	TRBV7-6	TGTGCCAGCAGCTTAGGAGGACAGGTTACTTCACCCCTCCACTTT	CASSLGGQVTSPLHF
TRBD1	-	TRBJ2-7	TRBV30	TGTGCCTGGAGTCCTACCGGGACAGCCTCCTACGAGCAGTACTTC	CAWSPTGTASYEQYF
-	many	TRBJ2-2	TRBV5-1	TGCGCCAGCAGCCCCTGGGGGCGGGGGTCGAACACCGGGGAGCTGTTTTTT	CASSPWGRGSNTGELFF
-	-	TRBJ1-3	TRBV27	TGTGCCAGCAGTTTAGCACGATCTGGAAACACCATATATTTT	CASSLARSGNTIYF
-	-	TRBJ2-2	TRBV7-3	TGTGCCGGCAGCGGAAGCAGGGGAACGGACACCGGGGAGCTGTTTTTT	CAGSGSRGTDTGELFF
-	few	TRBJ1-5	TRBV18	TGTGCCAGCTCACCCCCTGGGCTTAGTCGGGACAATCAGCCCCAGCATTTT	CASSPPGLSRDNQPQHF
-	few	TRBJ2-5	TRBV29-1	TGCAGCGTCGGGACGGGGGGCAGGTTTGTTTACTTC	CSVGTGGRFVYF
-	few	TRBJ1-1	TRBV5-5	TGTGCCAGCAGCGTCGGGACGCCAGCAAGAGCTTTCTTT	CASSVGTPARAFF
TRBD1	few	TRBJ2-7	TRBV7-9	TGTGCCAGCAGCGGAGGGACAGGGGAGTCGGGCGAGCAGTACTTC	CASSGGTGESGEQYF
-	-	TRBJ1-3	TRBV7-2	TGTGCCAGCAGCGCTTTTGACTCTGGAAACACCATATATTTT	CASSAFDSGNTIYF
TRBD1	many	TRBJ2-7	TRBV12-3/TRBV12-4	TGTGCCAGCAGTTTAGGTCAGACAGGGCCGCAGTACTTC	CASSLGQTGPQYF
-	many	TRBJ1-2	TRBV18	TGTGCCAGCTCACCGGACAGAGCTAACTATGGCTACACCTTC	CASSPDRANYGYTF
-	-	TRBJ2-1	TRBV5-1	TGCGCCAGCAGCTTCGCGGGGCAAAACAATGAGCAGTTCTTC	CASSFAGQNNEQFF
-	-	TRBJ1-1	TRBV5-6	TGTGCCAGCAGCTTGTTACAGATGAACACTGAAGCTTTCTTT	CASSLLQMNTEAFF
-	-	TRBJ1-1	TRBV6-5	TGTGCCAGCAGTTTCGGGGGCCTGGAGAACACTGAAGCTTTCTTT	CASSFGGLENTEAFF
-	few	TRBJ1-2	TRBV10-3	TGTGCCGCCGGGTTCCGTGAGGAGATACTCTATGGCTACACCTTC	CAAGFREEILYGYTF
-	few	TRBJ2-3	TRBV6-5	TGTGCCAGCAGTTACTCGCGGGACGGGTCAAATACGCAGTATTTT	CASSYSRDGSNTQYF
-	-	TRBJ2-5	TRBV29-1	TGCAGCTTCAGACCGAGATCGGTGGAGACCCAGTACTTC	CSFRPRSVETQYF
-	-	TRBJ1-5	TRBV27	TGTGCCAGCAGTTTGGGGGGTCTCGATCAGCCCCAGCATTTT	CASSLGGLDQPQHF
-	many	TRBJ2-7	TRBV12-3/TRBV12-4	TGTGCCAGCAGTTTAGTTGCAGGGGGGGGCGAGCAGTACTTC	CASSLVAGGGEQYF
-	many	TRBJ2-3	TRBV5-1	TGCGCCAGCAAAGACACGAGCACAGATACGCAGTATTTT	CASKDTSTDTQYF